The 8 T cell receptor beta chains in this list originate from one sample, sequenced in a study of cytomegalovirus exposure and HLA in healthy donors. The PCR employed 60 Vbeta primers together with 13 Jbeta primers. The protocol was immunoSEQ multiplex PCR, while the TCRdb copy is restricted to in-frame clones and leaves out a portion. This repertoire shows roughly 170,000 clones, less than 90% found once; its top ten account for roughly 4.5%. The sample was PBMCs. The source of these receptors is a woman between 50 and 59 years old in good health and CMV-seropositive.

The chain recombines TRBV5-4 with TRBJ2-5, with 11 positions matching TRBD2. The J call may be incorrect, as the DNA end agrees better with TRBJ2-7. The germline V gene has CDR1 SGHNT and CDR2 YYREEE (reference sequence). This CDR3 region has 18 residues. The CDR3 region is CASSTSGTSGTFSYEQYF. CDR3 bases: TGTGCCAGCAGCACCTCCGGGACTAGCGGCACCTTCTCCTACGAGCAGTACTTC.

The genes are TRBV9 and TRBJ1-1; maybe TRBD1 (6 bases). The CDR3 length is 14 residues. Trimming took 4 bases from V and 0 from J, leaving 10 bases between them. Germline V gives CDR1 SGDLS, CDR2 YYNGEE. The CDR3 is CASSTGNLNTEAFF. The CDR3 bases are TGTGCCAGCAGCACAGGGAACTTGAACACTGAAGCTTTCTTT.

The chain couples TRBV6-5 to TRBJ2-2; 9 nucleotides line up with TRBD1. J was trimmed by 2 bases and V by 6 bases; bases with no gene match: 4. CDR3 size: 15 residues. Germline values: CDR1 MNHEY, CDR2 SVGAGI. Here the CDR3 DNA reads TGTGCCAGCAGCTGGGACAGGGTTAACACCGGGGAGCTGTTTTTT. Amino acid sequence: CASSWDRVNTGELFF.

The chain couples TRBV19 to TRBJ1-6, with D possibly TRBD1 on 6 matching bases. Germline V gene lookup returns CDR1 LNHDA and CDR2 SQIVND (reference sequence). CDR3 length: 14 residues. With 4 bases removed from V and 6 bases from J, the gap between germline ends came to 10 bases. The CDR3 bases are TGTGCCAGTAGTAAACAGGGCACTAATTCACCCCTCCACTTT. Translating gives CASSKQGTNSPLHF.

The rearrangement joins TRBV9 to TRBJ2-3; TRBD2 aligns across 9 bases. V lost 4 bases and J lost 4; bases outside the gene matches: 13. Germline V gene sequence: CDR1 SGDLS, CDR2 YYNGEE. The CDR3 has 17 amino acids. Here the CDR3 reads CASSQSLSGGPPDTQYF. In nucleotides, the CDR3 is TGTGCCAGCAGCCAGTCCCTCAGCGGGGGGCCCCCAGATACGCAGTATTTT.

The table lists this clone with a few counts. The chain has TRBV4-1 and TRBJ1-2; a weak D match, TRBD1 (5 bases). The V gene lost 0 bases and the J gene lost 4 bases, with 18 bases spanning the gap. The CDR3 runs 17 residues. Per the germline V gene, CDR1 is MGHRA and CDR2 is YSYEKL. The CDR3 bases are TGCGCCAGCAGCCAAGATGCCACAGGTAAAAAAGGCTATGGCTACACCTTC. As protein: CASSQDATGKKGYGYTF.

This clone was picked up a small number of times. V and J are TRBV11-2 and TRBJ2-1; D is uncertain. Germline-derived CDR1 and CDR2 are SGHAT and FQNNGV. V lost 1 base and J 5 bases, leaving 6 bases between the germline ends. The CDR3 has 13 amino acids. The CDR3 DNA reads TGTGCCAGCAGCTTAGCCCCAGACAATGAGCAGTTCTTC. Translating it yields CASSLAPDNEQFF.

The table lists this clone with a count of one. V is TRBV27 and J is TRBJ2-7; 9 nucleotides agree with TRBD1. There are 16 residues in the CDR3. V shed 4 bases, J shed 2 bases, and the junction held 9 bases outside the gene matches. Germline V gene sequence: CDR1 MNHEY, CDR2 SMNVEV (reference sequence). CDR3 coding DNA: TGTGCCAGCAGTTCACCGGGACAGGGAAGCACCTACGAGCAGTACTTC. It yields the protein CASSSPGQGSTYEQYF.